This T cell receptor (beta chain) emerged from a study of CD8 T cells in Susac syndrome. Study information: Patients with Susac syndrome were therapy-naive, on corticosteroids, or on intravenous immunoglobulin alone at the time that blood was drawn.

V dropped 11 bases and J dropped 1 base, with 11 bases sitting between them. Germline V lookup: CDR1 MGHDK, CDR2 SYGVNS. The CDR3 covers 12 residues. Study findings and constraints: Peak Susac CD8+ clonal expansion occurred in TEMRA cells and active patients. The study conceded that relatively few individuals underwent its TCR sequencing and HLA analysis.

With respect to this clonotype: Its matching antigen is unknown.

It was with random hexamers that about 0.45 to 1 ug RNA was reverse transcribed. Amplification of TCR beta CDR3 was carried out by immunoSEQ multiplex PCR, which covered 54 Vbeta and 13 Jbeta segments. TCRdb redid the calling of the immunoSEQ multiplex PCR reads with MiXCR, one entry per CDR3 protein. Here the sample spans some 110,000 distinct CDR3 sequences, approximately 94% being singletons. The chain uses TRBV25-1 and TRBJ1-1; D is uncertain. Specimen: CD8+ T cells from PBMCs. This receptor was identified in a human donor with Susac syndrome. This chain's CDR3 is CASRIGNTEAFF. In nucleotides, the CDR3 is TGTGCCTCCAGGATCGGGAACACTGAAGCTTTCTTT.